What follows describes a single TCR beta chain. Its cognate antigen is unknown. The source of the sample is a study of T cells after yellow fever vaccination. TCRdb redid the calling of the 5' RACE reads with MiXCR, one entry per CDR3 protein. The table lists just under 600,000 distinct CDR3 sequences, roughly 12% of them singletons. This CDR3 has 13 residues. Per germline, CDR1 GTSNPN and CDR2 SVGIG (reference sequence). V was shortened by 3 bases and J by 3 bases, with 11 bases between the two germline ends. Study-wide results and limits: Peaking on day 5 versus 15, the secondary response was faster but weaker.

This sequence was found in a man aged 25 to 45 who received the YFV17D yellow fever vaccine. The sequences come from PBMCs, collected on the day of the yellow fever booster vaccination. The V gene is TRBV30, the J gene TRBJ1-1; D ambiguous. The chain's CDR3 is CAWRISLDTEAFF. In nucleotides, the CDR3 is TGTGCCTGGAGGATTTCCCTAGACACTGAAGCTTTCTTT.